The 10 T cell receptor beta chains presented below share a single source sample, sequenced in a study of CD8+ T cells in alopecia areata. Reverse transcription of extracted RNA yielded cDNA, which provided the sequencing template. Clones were sequenced by immunoSEQ multiplex PCR, and TCRdb holds only the in-frame ones, with some missing. The sample contains 150,000 to 200,000 clones, over 55% of which appear only once. Stated treatment: oral pan-JAK inhibitor, 5-10 mg twice daily. The specimen was CD4+ T cells sorted from blood, collected at week 24, from a patient treated with tofacitinib. The receptors originated from a human donor with alopecia areata.

The rearrangement uses TRBV5-1 and TRBJ2-2; 10 nucleotides align to TRBD2. The CDR3 covers 16 residues. With 1 base clipped from V and 1 base from J, the junction kept 1 base outside the gene matches. Germline loops: CDR1 SGHRS, CDR2 YFSETQ. CDR3 region: CASSLTSGVNTGELFF. The CDR3 bases are TGCGCCAGCAGCTTGACTAGCGGGGTGAACACCGGGGAGCTGTTTTTT. The full variable domain, rest sourced from reference TRBV5-1 and TRBJ2-2, is KAGVTQTPRYLIKTRGQQVTLSCSPISGHRSVSWYQQTPGQGLQFLFEYFSETQRNKGNFPGRFSGRQFSNSRSEMNVSTLELGDSALYLCASSLTSGVNTGELFFGEGSRLTVL.

This clone was found once. The chain links TRBV29-1 to TRBJ1-4, with D tentatively TRBD1 (6 bases). V lost 3 bases to trimming and J lost 5 bases, with 10 bases between them. Germline V gives CDR1 SQVTM, CDR2 ANQGSEA. The CDR3 extends over 13 amino acids. The CDR3 is CSVEKTGNEKLFF. CDR3 coding DNA: TGCAGCGTTGAGAAAACAGGGAATGAAAAACTGTTTTTT.

This rearrangement joins TRBV15 to TRBJ2-6, with D possibly being TRBD2 (6 bases). Germline V gene lookup returns CDR1 LNHNV and CDR2 YYDKDF (reference sequence). V shed 0 bases and J shed 2 bases, with 8 bases lying between them. The CDR3 has 16 amino acids. The CDR3 nucleotides are TGTGCCACCAGCAGAGAGCGGGGCGCTGGGGCCAACGTCCTGACTTTC. This translates into CATSRERGAGANVLTF.

The chain links TRBV9 to TRBJ2-5, with TRBD1 matching 9 bases. Losses at the gene ends were 2 bases for V and 5 bases for J; bases not matched to a gene: 4. CDR3 length equals 14 residues. Germline V gene sequence: CDR1 SGDLS, CDR2 YYNGEE. Here the CDR3 DNA reads TGTGCCAGCAGCGTTTCACAGGGGGCCGAGACCCAGTACTTC. Its translation: CASSVSQGAETQYF.

This chain links TRBV10-3 with TRBJ1-2; 7 bases are shared with TRBD1. V lost 5 bases and J lost 9; bases outside the gene matches: 9. From germline, CDR1 is ENHRY and CDR2 SYGVKD. The length of the CDR3 is 13 residues. CDR3 sequence (DNA): TGTGCCATCAGTACAGACAGGGCAGGGAGCTACACCTTC. Protein sequence: CAISTDRAGSYTF.

This clone has just one count. This chain joins TRBV30 and TRBJ2-6; D is unresolved. The CDR3 contains 13 residues. Trimming cost V 2 bases and J 4 bases, with 6 bases left between them. Germline V gene lookup returns CDR1 GTSNPN and CDR2 SVGIG (reference sequence). The CDR3 here is CAWSFPGANVLTF. The CDR3, as DNA: TGTGCCTGGAGTTTCCCCGGGGCCAACGTCCTGACTTTC.

The genes are TRBV30 and TRBJ1-5; possibly TRBD1 for D (5 bases). CDR3 size: 15 residues. Germline V lookup: CDR1 GTSNPN, CDR2 SVGIG (reference sequence). Deletions cut 2 bases from V and 6 bases from J, with 17 bases between. CDR3 loop: CAWSLAGVRVQPQHF. In nucleotides, the CDR3 is TGTGCCTGGAGTCTCGCGGGGGTTCGGGTTCAGCCCCAGCATTTT.

This clone was picked up a small number of times. The chain recombines TRBV25-1 with TRBJ1-2; weak D call: TRBD1 (6 bases). This CDR3 has 13 amino acids. V lost 6 bases to trimming and J lost 4 bases, with 12 bases between them. Germline lookup yields CDR1 MGHDK and CDR2 SYGVNS. The CDR3 nucleotides read TGTGCCAGCAGGGCAGGGGAAGCCTATGGCTACACCTTC. Amino acid sequence: CASRAGEAYGYTF.

This clone was detected a few times. The rearrangement uses TRBV7-9 and TRBJ2-7; D perhaps matches TRBD1 (6 bases). This CDR3 contains 13 residues. Trimming shortened V by 4 bases and J by 2 bases, and 9 bases separated the two germline ends. Germline V CDR1 and CDR2: SEHNR, FQNEAQ (reference sequence). CDR3 DNA: TGTGCCAGCAGCTCTACAGGGACCTACGAGCAGTACTTC. Translated, it gives CASSSTGTYEQYF.

The chain uses TRBV9 and TRBJ1-2, with a weak D call TRBD1 (6 bases). The CDR3 totals 15 residues. Deletions cut 0 bases from V and 3 bases from J, with 12 bases between. CDR1 and CDR2 (germline): SGDLS, YYNGEE. The CDR3 is CASSVEGRGHYGYTF. Written as DNA, the CDR3 is TGTGCCAGCAGCGTAGAGGGTCGGGGGCACTATGGCTACACCTTC.